Given below is one T cell receptor (beta chain) in context. It lacks a known antigen. Per-nucleotide qualities are absent, and no much larger clonotype sits a single base away. The source of the sample is a study of blood T cell repertoires in COVID-19 (dated by TCRdb to 2020 to 2022). Study-level background: Samples from collaborators originated in the United States, Italy and Spain and spanned both the acute and convalescent phases of COVID-19. The prospective study material was composed of cDNA or gDNA derived from T cells, B-cell-depleted T cells, or PBMCs. Subjects who had been exposed to COVID-19, were actively infected with it, or had recovered from it provided the deeply sampled blood TCRbeta repertoires that made up the dataset. The repertoires were released in a freely available public database meant as a resource for research on the immune response to SARS-CoV-2. Samples came from the ongoing ImmuneRACE study (first 160 participants) plus 1,254 subjects from 6 global collaborators. The sample metadata nearly always contained a de-identified subject ID, COVID-19 status, age in years and sex. Where HLA class I and class II types were available, the types were taken from metadata supplied by the sample provider, not from assay-based typing.

TCRbeta CDR3 regions were amplified from genomic DNA by means of the immunoSEQ Assay, a bias-controlled multiplex PCR. Processing in the source paper ran as follows. The number of nucleated cells in each sample was estimated by amplification of reference gene primers within the assay. To quantify the absolute abundance of each unique TCRbeta CDR3 rearrangement, sequence reads were collapsed and filtered. For each sample, productive Simpson clonality was calculated by taking the square root of Simpson's diversity index across productive rearrangements. The immuneACCESS repertoire file appears here via TCRdb, limited to in-frame rearrangements. These files lack a portion of the clones; in checked studies, under half of the deficit traces to unresolved V genes, and the cause of the others is not known. That table furnishes V, J and clone size, whereas the DNA furnished D and trimming. This sample comprises 70,000 to 100,000 clones, about 70% of them detected only once. The ten top clones hold about 26% of the sample.

Each collaborating institution followed its own protocols to collect whole blood in K2EDTA tubes. For TCRbeta analysis, collaborators shipped samples in one of three forms: frozen whole blood, isolated PBMCs, or DNA extracted from either of those sample types. From the cysteine up to the phenylalanine, the CDR3 has a length of 15 residues. The retained sequence is limited to the CDR3, 45 bases, with the frame set at the first base. Looking up the germline V gene yields CDR1 MDHEN and CDR2 SYDVKM. Trimming removed 7 bases from V and 4 bases from J; the gene matches leave 8 bases unexplained. Points the paper makes about the study in general: Clinical and demographic metadata were provided uncurated, with the amount varying by source and participant.

The chain joins TRBV28 to TRBJ2-2, with 8 bases in between that match TRBD1. The origin of this receptor is a woman aged 55-69 years in a cohort sampled during active or convalescent COVID-19. Sequenced: peripheral blood. The CDR3: CASISDRVVTGELFF. The nucleotides are TGTGCCAGCATCTCGGACAGGGTTGTCACCGGGGAGCTGTTTTTT.